The clone carrying this TCR beta chain is medium-sized in the sample. The table came from immunoSEQ multiplex PCR; TCRdb's copy has only in-frame clones and leaves some out. In the table there are 950 to 1,300 clones, around 25% of which are singletons. V lost 3 bases and J lost 3, with 16 bases in between. Per germline, CDR1 SGDLS and CDR2 YYNGEE. The CDR3 loop spans 17 amino acids. Treatment specified: randomized to nivolumab then ipilimumab (arm A) or the reverse (arm B). The data derive from a study of sequential checkpoint blockade in melanoma. The chain has TRBV9 and TRBJ1-6; possible D gene TRBD1, 5 bases. The TCR comes from a human donor with melanoma. The specimen was tumor tissue (inferred from file names), collected from a patient given nivolumab and ipilimumab in sequence. CDR3 coding DNA: TGTGCCAGCAGCGCCCAACTTGACAGAGACTATAATTCACCCCTCCACTTT. Translating it yields CASSAQLDRDYNSPLHF. Variable domain in full (rest from reference TRBV9 and TRBJ1-6): DSGVTQTPKHLITATGQRVTLRCSPRSGDLSVYWYQQSLDQGLQFLIQYYNGEERAKGNILERFSAQQFPDLHSELNLSSLELGDSALYFCASSAQLDRDYNSPLHFGNGTRLTVT.